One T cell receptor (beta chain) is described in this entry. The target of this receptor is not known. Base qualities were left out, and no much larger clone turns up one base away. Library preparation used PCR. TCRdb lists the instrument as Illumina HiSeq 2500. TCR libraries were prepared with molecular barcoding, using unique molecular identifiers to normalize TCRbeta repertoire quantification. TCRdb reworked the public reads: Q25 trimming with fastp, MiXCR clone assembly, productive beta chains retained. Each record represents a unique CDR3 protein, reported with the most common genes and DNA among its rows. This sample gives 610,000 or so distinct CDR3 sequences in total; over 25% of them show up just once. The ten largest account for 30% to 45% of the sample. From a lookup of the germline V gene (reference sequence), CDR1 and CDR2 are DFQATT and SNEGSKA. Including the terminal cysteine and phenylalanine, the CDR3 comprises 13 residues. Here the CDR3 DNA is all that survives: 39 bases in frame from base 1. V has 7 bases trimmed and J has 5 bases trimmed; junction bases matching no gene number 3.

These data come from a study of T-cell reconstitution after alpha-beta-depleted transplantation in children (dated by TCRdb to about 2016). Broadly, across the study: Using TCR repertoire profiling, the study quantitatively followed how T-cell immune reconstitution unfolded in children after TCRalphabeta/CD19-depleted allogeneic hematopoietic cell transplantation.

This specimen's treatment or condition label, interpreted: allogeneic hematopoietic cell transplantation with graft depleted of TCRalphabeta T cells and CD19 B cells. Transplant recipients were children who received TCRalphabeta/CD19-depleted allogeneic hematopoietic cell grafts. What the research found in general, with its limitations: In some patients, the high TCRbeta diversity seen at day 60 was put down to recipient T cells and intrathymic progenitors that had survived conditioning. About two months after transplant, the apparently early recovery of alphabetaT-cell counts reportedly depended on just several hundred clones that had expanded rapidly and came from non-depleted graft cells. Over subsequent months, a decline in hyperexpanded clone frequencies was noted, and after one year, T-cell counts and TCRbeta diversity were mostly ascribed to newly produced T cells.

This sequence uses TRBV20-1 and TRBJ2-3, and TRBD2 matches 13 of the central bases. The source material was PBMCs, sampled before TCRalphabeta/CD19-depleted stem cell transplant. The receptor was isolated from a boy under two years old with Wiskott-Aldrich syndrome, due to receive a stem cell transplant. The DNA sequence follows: TGCAGTGGGACTAGCGGGAGTGGAGATACGCAGTATTTT. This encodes CSGTSGSGDTQYF.